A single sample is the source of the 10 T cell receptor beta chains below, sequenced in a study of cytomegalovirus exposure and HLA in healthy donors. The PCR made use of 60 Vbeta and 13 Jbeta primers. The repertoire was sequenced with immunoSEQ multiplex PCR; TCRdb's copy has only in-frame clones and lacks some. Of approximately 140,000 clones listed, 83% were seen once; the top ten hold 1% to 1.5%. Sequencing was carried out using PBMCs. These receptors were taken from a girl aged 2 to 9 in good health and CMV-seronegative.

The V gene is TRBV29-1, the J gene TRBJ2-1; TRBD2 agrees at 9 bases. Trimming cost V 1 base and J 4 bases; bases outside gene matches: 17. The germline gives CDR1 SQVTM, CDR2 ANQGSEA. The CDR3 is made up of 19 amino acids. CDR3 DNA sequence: TGCAGCGTTGAAGGGCCCATGGGCGGGAGGGCCGGGGGGTACAATGAGCAGTTCTTC. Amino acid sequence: CSVEGPMGGRAGGYNEQFF.

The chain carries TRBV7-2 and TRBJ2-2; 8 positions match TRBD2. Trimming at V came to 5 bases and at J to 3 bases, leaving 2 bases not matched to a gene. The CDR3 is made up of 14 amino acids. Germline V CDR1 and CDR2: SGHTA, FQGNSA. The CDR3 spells CASSPGLDTGELFF. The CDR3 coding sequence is TGTGCCAGCAGCCCGGGACTAGACACCGGGGAGCTGTTTTTT.

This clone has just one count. CDR3 in amino acids: CASSQGTGVSYEQYF. CDR3 sequence (DNA): TGTGCCAGCAGCCAAGGGACAGGGGTATCCTACGAGCAGTACTTC. This rearrangement joins TRBV27 to TRBJ2-7, with 10 bases identical to TRBD1. The CDR3 totals 15 residues. The junction had 6 bases not matched to a gene; V was cut back by 6 bases and J by 1 base. CDR1 and CDR2 (germline): MNHEY, SMNVEV (reference sequence).

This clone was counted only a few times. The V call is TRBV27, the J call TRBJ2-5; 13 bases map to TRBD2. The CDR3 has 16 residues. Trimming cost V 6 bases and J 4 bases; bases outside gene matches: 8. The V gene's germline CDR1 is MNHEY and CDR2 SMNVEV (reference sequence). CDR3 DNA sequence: TGTGCCAGCAGCCCAAGACTAGCGGGAGGAGGAGAGACCCAGTACTTC. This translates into CASSPRLAGGGETQYF.

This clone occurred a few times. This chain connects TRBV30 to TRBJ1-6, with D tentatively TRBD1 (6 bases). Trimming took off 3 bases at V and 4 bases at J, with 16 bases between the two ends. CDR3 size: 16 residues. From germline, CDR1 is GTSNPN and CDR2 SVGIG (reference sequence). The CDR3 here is CAWRTAGAIYNSPLHF. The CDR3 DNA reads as TGTGCCTGGAGGACCGCAGGGGCCATATATAATTCACCCCTCCACTTT.

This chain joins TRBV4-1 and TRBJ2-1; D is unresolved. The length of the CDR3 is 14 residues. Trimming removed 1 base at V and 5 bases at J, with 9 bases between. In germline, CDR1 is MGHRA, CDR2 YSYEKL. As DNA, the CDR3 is TGCGCCAGCAGCCAAGGAGAAAAGAACAATGAGCAGTTCTTC. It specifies CASSQGEKNNEQFF.

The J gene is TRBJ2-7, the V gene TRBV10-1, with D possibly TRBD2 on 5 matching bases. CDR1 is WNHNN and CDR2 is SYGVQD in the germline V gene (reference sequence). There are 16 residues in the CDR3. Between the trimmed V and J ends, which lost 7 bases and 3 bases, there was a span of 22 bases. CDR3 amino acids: CASTPTGEGPFYEQYF. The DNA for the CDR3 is TGCGCCAGCACGCCGACCGGGGAAGGGCCATTCTACGAGCAGTACTTC.

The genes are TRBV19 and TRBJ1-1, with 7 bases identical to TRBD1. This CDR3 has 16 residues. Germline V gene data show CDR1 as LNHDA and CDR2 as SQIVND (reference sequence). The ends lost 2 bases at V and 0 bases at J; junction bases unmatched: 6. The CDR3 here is CASSIYGTAMNTEAFF. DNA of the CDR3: TGTGCCAGTAGTATATACGGGACAGCTATGAACACTGAAGCTTTCTTT.

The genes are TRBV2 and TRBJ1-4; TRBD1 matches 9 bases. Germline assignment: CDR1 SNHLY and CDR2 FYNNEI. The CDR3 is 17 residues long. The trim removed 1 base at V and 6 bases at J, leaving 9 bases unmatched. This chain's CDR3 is CASSEGAPGQGYEKLFF. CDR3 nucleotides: TGTGCCAGCAGTGAAGGGGCTCCGGGACAGGGTTATGAAAAACTGTTTTTT.

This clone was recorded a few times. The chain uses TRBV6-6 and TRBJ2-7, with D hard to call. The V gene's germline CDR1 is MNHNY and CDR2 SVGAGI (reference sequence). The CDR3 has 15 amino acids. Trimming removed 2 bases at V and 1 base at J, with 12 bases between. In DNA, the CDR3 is TGTGCCAGCAGTTACGACGCAGGTCTATCCTACGAGCAGTACTTC. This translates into CASSYDAGLSYEQYF.